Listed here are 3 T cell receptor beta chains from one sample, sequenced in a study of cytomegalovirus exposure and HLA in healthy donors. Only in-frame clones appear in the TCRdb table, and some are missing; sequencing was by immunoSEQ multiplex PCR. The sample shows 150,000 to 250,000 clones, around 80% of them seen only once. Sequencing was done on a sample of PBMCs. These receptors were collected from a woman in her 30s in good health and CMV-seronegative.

Written as DNA, the CDR3 is TGTGCCAGCAGTGAATTGGGACTGCGGGAAGCTTTCTTT. This encodes CASSELGLREAFF. The chain couples TRBV2 to TRBJ1-1; D might be TRBD1 (5 bases). The CDR3 sequence is 13 residues long. CDR1 and CDR2 (germline): SNHLY, FYNNEI. The V end lost 2 bases, the J end lost 8 bases, and 12 bases lay between the germline ends.

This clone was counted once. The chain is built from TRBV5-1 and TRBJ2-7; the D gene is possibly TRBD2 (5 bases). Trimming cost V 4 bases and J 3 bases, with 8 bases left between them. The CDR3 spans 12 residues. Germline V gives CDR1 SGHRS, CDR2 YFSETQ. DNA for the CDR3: TGCGCCAGCAGCGGGAGCAACTACGAGCAGTACTTC. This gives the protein CASSGSNYEQYF.

The CDR3 sequence is CASSDTGQGGPETQYF. CDR3 DNA sequence: TGTGCCAGCAGTGACACCGGACAGGGGGGTCCAGAGACCCAGTACTTC. The rearrangement joins TRBV25-1 to TRBJ2-5; 10 nucleotides align to TRBD1. The CDR3 spans 16 residues. V lost 3 bases, J lost 4 bases, and 8 bases stayed unmatched. CDR1 MGHDK and CDR2 SYGVNS come from the germline V gene.